The 3 T cell receptor beta chains below come from one sample, sequenced in a study. Via MiXCR, TCRdb re-called the RT-PCR reads, giving one row per CDR3 protein. The table includes more than 550,000 distinct CDR3 sequences, 11% to 15% detected once. The sample was memory CD4+ T cells from blood. The source is a female donor in good health, serving as a healthy control.

This clonotype has just a few counts. The chain carries TRBV12-3 or TRBV12-4 and TRBJ1-1; 10 nucleotides agree with TRBD1. The V segment lost 6 bases and the J segment 2 bases; nucleotides outside the gene matches: 15. CDR3 length: 18 amino acids. DNA of the CDR3: TGTGCCAGCAGCCGCGCGTTAAACCGGGACAGGGGAAACACTGAAGCTTTCTTT. Protein product: CASSRALNRDRGNTEAFF.

CDR3 nucleotide sequence: TGCGCCAGCAGCCTCAATCCCCGGTACAGGGGAGATGATACGCAGTATTTT. This sequence encodes CASSLNPRYRGDDTQYF. The chain employs TRBV5-1 and TRBJ2-3; 7 bases are a match to TRBD1. CDR3 size: 17 residues. V lost 4 bases, J lost 6 bases, and 17 bases stayed unmatched. Germline V gene lookup returns CDR1 SGHRS and CDR2 YFSETQ.

In its sample, this clonotype was seen many times. The rearrangement links TRBV20-1 to TRBJ1-1; D may be TRBD1 (5 bases). V was cut by 5 bases and J by 1 base, with 8 bases left in between. Per germline, CDR1 DFQATT and CDR2 SNEGSKA (reference sequence). The CDR3 is made up of 12 amino acids. The CDR3 region has the DNA TGCAGTGCTTTTACAGGGAACACTGAAGCTTTCTTT. It encodes CSAFTGNTEAFF.